This is a list of T cell receptor beta chains from one sample in a study of response to subunit inactivated influenza vaccine. TCRdb redid the calling of the RT-PCR reads with MiXCR, one entry per CDR3 protein. The sample has hundreds of thousands of distinct CDR3 sequences, around a sixth seen once; the top ten hold roughly 12%. The sequenced sample was PBMCs from blood, obtained about 12 days after vaccination. The receptors were sampled from a man aged 50 to 59 who received an inactivated influenza vaccine. Each CDR3 is given with its conserved first and last residue. The order of the fields is CDR3 DNA, CDR3 protein, J gene, D gene, V gene, clone size, CDR3 length. The D gene is left open where the match is weak. Clone size is shown for a subset of rows, as once, few, many or a class of expanded clone.

cdr3_nt: TGTGCCAGCAGCCGAGGGATCTATGGCTACACCTTC
cdr3_aa: CASSRGIYGYTF
j_call: TRBJ1-2
d_call: .
v_call: TRBV2
clone_size: few
cdr3_length: 12

cdr3_nt: TGCGCCAGCAGTGATTGGGCAGGCGCCTACAATGAGCAGTTCTTC
cdr3_aa: CASSDWAGAYNEQFF
j_call: TRBJ2-1
d_call: .
v_call: TRBV10-2
clone_size: few
cdr3_length: 15

cdr3_nt: TGCGCCAGCAGCTCGTGGGTGGCAGATACGCAGTATTTT
cdr3_aa: CASSSWVADTQYF
j_call: TRBJ2-3
d_call: .
v_call: TRBV5-1
clone_size: few
cdr3_length: 13

cdr3_nt: TGCGCCAGCAGGGGTCAGGCGGAGACCCAGTACTTC
cdr3_aa: CASRGQAETQYF
j_call: TRBJ2-5
d_call: .
v_call: TRBV5-1
clone_size: few
cdr3_length: 12

cdr3_nt: TGTGCCAGCTCACCCACAGGAATCCAAGAGACCCAGTACTTC
cdr3_aa: CASSPTGIQETQYF
j_call: TRBJ2-5
d_call: .
v_call: TRBV18
clone_size: .
cdr3_length: 14

cdr3_nt: TGTGCCAGCAGCCAAGGGGCTAGCTATCGCAATGAGCAGTTCTTC
cdr3_aa: CASSQGASYRNEQFF
j_call: TRBJ2-1
d_call: .
v_call: TRBV3-1
clone_size: .
cdr3_length: 15

cdr3_nt: TGTGCCAGCAGCTTAGGACGCTGGTCTGAAAAACTGTTTTTT
cdr3_aa: CASSLGRWSEKLFF
j_call: TRBJ1-4
d_call: .
v_call: TRBV11-2
clone_size: few
cdr3_length: 14

cdr3_nt: TGTGCCAGTAGTACTATCGGAATCTACAATGAGCAGTTCTTC
cdr3_aa: CASSTIGIYNEQFF
j_call: TRBJ2-1
d_call: .
v_call: TRBV19
clone_size: .
cdr3_length: 14

cdr3_nt: TGTGCCAGCACCCGGACAGGGCTCTCCTACGAGCAGTACTTC
cdr3_aa: CASTRTGLSYEQYF
j_call: TRBJ2-7
d_call: TRBD1
v_call: TRBV9
clone_size: .
cdr3_length: 14

cdr3_nt: TGTGCCAGCAGCTTAGGGCTCAGCCGGGGTTCACCCCTCCACTTT
cdr3_aa: CASSLGLSRGSPLHF
j_call: TRBJ1-6
d_call: .
v_call: TRBV7-9
clone_size: few
cdr3_length: 15

cdr3_nt: TGTGCCAGCAGCCGCGGGAGGGCAGGCAATAATTCACCCCTCCACTTT
cdr3_aa: CASSRGRAGNNSPLHF
j_call: TRBJ1-6
d_call: .
v_call: TRBV12-3/TRBV12-4
clone_size: .
cdr3_length: 16

cdr3_nt: TGTGCCAGCAGTGTATCTACTGGGGACGGCTACTATGGCTACACCTTC
cdr3_aa: CASSVSTGDGYYGYTF
j_call: TRBJ1-2
d_call: .
v_call: TRBV28
clone_size: few
cdr3_length: 16

cdr3_nt: TGCAGTGCTAGAGGCCAAGGGGGGAATTCACCCCTCCACTTT
cdr3_aa: CSARGQGGNSPLHF
j_call: TRBJ1-6
d_call: .
v_call: TRBV20-1
clone_size: many
cdr3_length: 14

cdr3_nt: TGTGCCAGCAGCCAAGTAGGGCTAGGGGGACACTTCACCGGGGAGCTGTTTTTT
cdr3_aa: CASSQVGLGGHFTGELFF
j_call: TRBJ2-2
d_call: .
v_call: TRBV4-2
clone_size: .
cdr3_length: 18

cdr3_nt: TGTGCCTGGAGTCGGCCGCCTAGGAGCTATGGCTACACCTTC
cdr3_aa: CAWSRPPRSYGYTF
j_call: TRBJ1-2
d_call: .
v_call: TRBV30
clone_size: .
cdr3_length: 14

cdr3_nt: TGTGCCAGCAGTTTAGGATGGGTGGACACTGAAGCTTTCTTT
cdr3_aa: CASSLGWVDTEAFF
j_call: TRBJ1-1
d_call: .
v_call: TRBV12-3/TRBV12-4
clone_size: few
cdr3_length: 14

cdr3_nt: TGCGCCAGCAGCTTCTTAGATGAGCAGTTCTTC
cdr3_aa: CASSFLDEQFF
j_call: TRBJ2-1
d_call: .
v_call: TRBV5-1
clone_size: .
cdr3_length: 11

cdr3_nt: TGTGCCAGCAGCTCAGGGTTCTATGGCTACACCTTC
cdr3_aa: CASSSGFYGYTF
j_call: TRBJ1-2
d_call: .
v_call: TRBV28
clone_size: few
cdr3_length: 12